This TCR beta chain derives from a study of shared clonotypes between healthy human individuals. CDR1 is SNHLY, CDR2 FYNNEI, per germline. Trimming removed 6 bases from V and 3 bases from J; junction bases left unmatched: 2. This CDR3 is built from 14 residues. The assay was immunoSEQ multiplex PCR, and TCRdb's table has in-frame clones only and misses some. The sample records a few million clones, 90% to 95% being singletons. This clonotype was obtained from a man aged 18 to 29 in good health. Some clones in this sample may be carry-over from other donors' samples. Sequenced input: naive CD4+ T cells from PBMCs. Noted subset: CD45RA+ positively selected. The chain combines TRBV2 with TRBJ2-3; TRBD2 matches 11 bases. The DNA for the CDR3 is TGTGCCAGCAGACTAGCGGGAGAGACAGATACGCAGTATTTT. Translating gives CASRLAGETDTQYF.